This TCR beta chain was sequenced for a study of blood T cell repertoires in COVID-19. Whole-study context: Researchers got acute and convalescent COVID-19 samples from the United States, Italy and Spain. In each case, the material was cDNA or gDNA derived from T cells, B-cell-depleted T cells, or PBMCs.

In the authors' workflow: Amplification of reference gene primers provided the estimated nucleated cell counts. Clones were read by immunoSEQ multiplex PCR, and TCRdb kept only the in-frame ones, dropping some. That table is the source of V, J and clone size, and D and trimming were worked out from the DNA. The sample comprises approximately 100,000 clones, 80% to 95% of which are singletons, and 0.97% rests with the top ten. V lost 3 bases and J lost 9; bases outside the gene matches: 13. This CDR3 contains 16 residues. The germline CDR1 and CDR2 sequences are MNHNY and SVGAGI (reference sequence). Sequences were obtained from peripheral blood. V is TRBV6-6 and J is TRBJ2-1, with TRBD2 matching over 8 bases. This receptor was taken from a man aged 55 to 69 with acute or convalescent COVID-19. The CDR3: CASSYPGTRLLGEQFF. The CDR3, as DNA: TGTGCCAGCAGTTATCCCGGGACTAGGCTTTTGGGTGAGCAGTTCTTC.